This T cell receptor beta chain was recorded in a study of blood T cell repertoires in COVID-19. Study at large: The analysed material was cDNA or gDNA that came from T cells, B-cell-depleted T cells, or PBMCs.

The CDR3 has 14 amino acids. Trimming took 7 bases from V and 5 from J; bases not matched to a gene: 8. Germline V lookup: CDR1 MNHNY, CDR2 SVGAGI (reference sequence). Sequencing used immunoSEQ multiplex PCR; TCRdb keeps in-frame clones, though not all of them. The sample carries approximately 300,000 clones, about nine tenths recorded once. This clonotype was obtained from a man aged 45 to 65 with active or convalescent COVID-19. The chain combines TRBV6-6 with TRBJ2-5, with TRBD1 matching over 9 bases. Specimen: peripheral blood. The CDR3 DNA is TGTGCCAGCATACGGACAGGGGAAGGGGAGACCCAGTACTTC. It encodes CASIRTGEGETQYF.